Listed below are T cell receptor beta chains from one sample, sequenced in a study of T cell changes during pregnancy in multiple sclerosis. Profiled with immunoSEQ multiplex PCR; TCRdb holds only in-frame clones, not every one. This sample has 55,000 to 65,000 clones, with about 87% found just once. The material sequenced was peripheral blood, taken in the first trimester of pregnancy. The receptors stem from a female donor in good health, enrolled as a control in a pregnancy study. The CDR3 runs from the conserved cysteine through the conserved F or W. D genes are given only for firm matches. Some rows have no size entry. The others give once, few or many, or a class for an expanded clone.

.	TRBV5-5	TRBJ1-1	.	TGTGCCAGCAGCTTGGCCTTCGGGGGGAGGGGAGGGACTGAAGCTTTCTTT	CASSLAFGGRGGTEAFF
.	TRBV12-5	TRBJ1-2	.	TGTGCTAGTGGTTTGGTACTCTCGGGTCTCGGGGGTGGCTACACCTTC	CASGLVLSGLGGGYTF
.	TRBV5-4	TRBJ2-6	.	TGTGCCAGCAGCTTGGACCCGCGGCAGTTCTCTGGGGCCAACGTCCTGACTTTC	CASSLDPRQFSGANVLTF
.	TRBV6-5	TRBJ1-6	TRBD1	TGTGCCAGCAGACCCGGGACAGAATATAATTCACCCCTCCACTTT	CASRPGTEYNSPLHF
.	TRBV7-3	TRBJ2-5	TRBD1	TGTGCCAGCAGCGCCACAGGGGGCGGGGTAGGGACCCAGTACTTC	CASSATGGGVGTQYF
.	TRBV7-6	TRBJ2-2	TRBD2	TGTGCCAGCAGCGCAAGCCTAGCGGGCGGTTCGTCCGGGGAGCTGTTTTTT	CASSASLAGGSSGELFF
.	TRBV4-3	TRBJ2-7	TRBD2	TGCGCCAGCAGCCCGGGGACTAGCGGGGGGTCCTCCTACGAGCAGTACTTC	CASSPGTSGGSSYEQYF
.	TRBV7-9	TRBJ1-5	.	TGTGCCAGCAGCCGAAATAGTTCTCCTCAGCCCCAGCATTTT	CASSRNSSPQPQHF
.	TRBV28	TRBJ1-1	.	TGTGCCAGCATTTGGCAGGGCCACACTGAAGCTTTCTTT	CASIWQGHTEAFF
.	TRBV4-2	TRBJ2-2	.	TGTGCCAGCAGCCGGGCAGAGAACACCGGGGAGCTGTTTTTT	CASSRAENTGELFF
.	TRBV6-4	TRBJ1-1	TRBD1	TGTGCCAGCAGTGACTTAGGTGGACAGGGGGAAGCTTTCTTT	CASSDLGGQGEAFF
few	TRBV9	TRBJ1-6	TRBD1	TGTGCCAGCAGAGGCGGACAGGGTTCACCCCTCCACTTT	CASRGGQGSPLHF
.	TRBV9	TRBJ1-6	TRBD1	TGTGCCAGCAGCGCTGAGACAGGGGATTCACCCCTCCACTTT	CASSAETGDSPLHF
.	TRBV30	TRBJ1-2	.	TGTGCCTGGACCCCTCCCTACAGCATTATTCCGGGAGGTCCGTTCAAGGGTGGCTACACCTTC	CAWTPPYSIIPGGPFKGGYTF
.	TRBV11-2	TRBJ1-3	.	TGTGCCAGCAGCTTAACAGAGTGGGCAGGCTCTGGAAACACCATATATTTT	CASSLTEWAGSGNTIYF
.	TRBV29-1	TRBJ1-2	.	TGCAGCGTTGAACTGTGGGGGGGCGACTATGGCTACACCTTC	CSVELWGGDYGYTF
once	TRBV7-2	TRBJ1-1	.	TGTGCCAGCAGCTTAGGCGGGGTTGGGGGCACTGAAGCTTTCTTT	CASSLGGVGGTEAFF
.	TRBV9	TRBJ1-1	TRBD1	TGTGCCAGCAGTCTAACCGGGACAGGGGGGAACACTGAAGCTTTCTTT	CASSLTGTGGNTEAFF
.	TRBV30	TRBJ2-5	TRBD1	TGTGCCCAGGGACAGGGAGGCTCCCTCACCCAGTACTTC	CAQGQGGSLTQYF
.	TRBV6-1	TRBJ2-7	TRBD2	TGTGCCAGCAGGGAAACTAGCGGGGCCTCCTACGAGCAGTACTTC	CASRETSGASYEQYF
.	TRBV2	TRBJ1-5	TRBD1	TGTGCCAGCAGACCGGGACAGGACAATCAGCCCCAGCATTTT	CASRPGQDNQPQHF
few	TRBV19	TRBJ2-1	TRBD1	TGTGCCAGTAGTCTCCGGACAGGGGAGGTCAATGAGCAGTTCTTC	CASSLRTGEVNEQFF
.	TRBV23-1	TRBJ1-2	.	TGCGCCAGCAGTCACCCTTCCGAGGAGGGGAAGTCTTTTAACTATGGCTACACCTTC	CASSHPSEEGKSFNYGYTF
.	TRBV7-2	TRBJ2-1	TRBD2	TGTGCCAGCAGCTCCCCTTTAGCGGGGGACTACAATGAGCAGTTCTTC	CASSSPLAGDYNEQFF
.	TRBV18	TRBJ1-2	TRBD1	TGTGCCAGCTCACCACAGGACGACAGGGGAGATGGCTACACCTTC	CASSPQDDRGDGYTF
.	TRBV6-4	TRBJ1-1	.	TGTGCCAGCAGTGACACGGGAAGTAAAACTGAAGCTTTCTTT	CASSDTGSKTEAFF
.	TRBV20-1	TRBJ2-7	.	TGCCGCCCCCCGGGAGAGCAGTACTTC	CRPPGEQYF
.	TRBV2	TRBJ2-3	TRBD2	TGTGCCAGCAGTGAAGCGCACAGTCCACTACTAGCGGGGGGCCATGTTACGCAGTATTTT	CASSEAHSPLLAGGHVTQYF
.	TRBV7-8	TRBJ2-7	.	TGTGCCAGCAGCCCCAGCTCCTACGAGCAGTACTTC	CASSPSSYEQYF
.	TRBV7-3	TRBJ2-5	.	TGTGCCAGCAGCTTTAGCGCCGTCGCCGAGACCCAGTACTTC	CASSFSAVAETQYF
.	TRBV7-9	TRBJ1-2	TRBD1	TGTGCCAGCAGCAACGAACAGGACAGGATTTATGGCTACACCTTC	CASSNEQDRIYGYTF
.	TRBV2	TRBJ2-7	TRBD2	TGTGCCAGCACAACCGCTAGCGGGGGGTACGAGCAGTACTTC	CASTTASGGYEQYF
.	TRBV6-4	TRBJ2-3	.	TGTGCCAGCAGTGACAACGGGGAATCAGATACGCAGTATTTT	CASSDNGESDTQYF
few	TRBV21-1	TRBJ2-7	.	TGTGCCAGCAGCCCAAAATGGAGCTCCTACGAGCAGTACTTC	CASSPKWSSYEQYF
.	TRBV5-4	TRBJ2-1	.	TGTGCCAGCAGTCCTGCCGGGGTGTACAATGAGCAGTTCTTC	CASSPAGVYNEQFF
.	TRBV30	TRBJ1-5	TRBD1	TGTGCCTGGAGTGGACAGGGCAGGTATCAGCCCCAGCATTTT	CAWSGQGRYQPQHF
.	TRBV4-1	TRBJ1-1	.	TGCGCCAGCAGCCAAGATAACGGAGGCACTGAAGCTTTCTTT	CASSQDNGGTEAFF
.	TRBV7-9	TRBJ2-3	.	TGTGCCAGCAGGACGACGGGATCTAGCACAGATACGCAGTATTTT	CASRTTGSSTDTQYF
.	TRBV4-3	TRBJ2-7	.	TGCGCCAGCAGCCGAGCCGACAGACTCAGGGGCTACGAGCAGTACTTC	CASSRADRLRGYEQYF
.	TRBV19	TRBJ1-4	.	TGTGCCAGTAGTATAGATGGGCCCCAGGGTCTATCGGCAACTAATGAAAAACTGTTTTTT	CASSIDGPQGLSATNEKLFF
.	TRBV30	TRBJ2-7	TRBD1	TGTGCCTGTCTACAGGGGGCTCTCGAGCAGTACTTC	CACLQGALEQYF
.	TRBV30	TRBJ1-1	.	TGTGCCTGGGGCCCAAGAAACACTGAAGCTTTCTTT	CAWGPRNTEAFF
.	TRBV29-1	TRBJ2-2	TRBD1	TGCAGCGTCGGCGACAGGGCCACTAACACCGGGGAGCTGTTTTTT	CSVGDRATNTGELFF
once	TRBV7-9	TRBJ2-3	.	TGTGCCAGCAGCTTAGCGGGGGCCCCTGATACGCAGTATTTT	CASSLAGAPDTQYF
.	TRBV6-6	TRBJ2-2	TRBD2	TGTGCCAGCAATCAACCGGGACTAGGGGTCCTTGGGGAGCTGTTTTTT	CASNQPGLGVLGELFF
.	TRBV19	TRBJ1-2	.	TGTGCCAGTAGTATCCTTTGGGGGGACTATGGCTACACCTTC	CASSILWGDYGYTF
.	TRBV6-5	TRBJ2-3	.	TGTGCCAGCTCCGGGAGTAGCAAACGGACAGATACGCAGTATTTT	CASSGSSKRTDTQYF
.	TRBV10-3	TRBJ1-5	.	TGTGCCATCAGTGAGTCCAGGGCAGGGAATCAGCCCCAGCATTTT	CAISESRAGNQPQHF
.	TRBV19	TRBJ2-2	.	TGTGCCAGTAGTCAGGACGGGACTTGGTACGGGGAGCTGTTTTTT	CASSQDGTWYGELFF
.	TRBV7-9	TRBJ2-7	.	TGTGCCAGTCTTTCAGGGGCTCACGAGCAGTACTTC	CASLSGAHEQYF
.	TRBV7-2	TRBJ1-6	.	TGTGCCAGCAGCCAGCGACAGAGCAATTCACCCCTCCACTTT	CASSQRQSNSPLHF
.	TRBV9	TRBJ1-2	.	TGTGCCAGCAGCGGGAACAGGGAAACTAACTATGGCTACACCTTC	CASSGNRETNYGYTF